One sample yielded the 23 T cell receptor beta chains listed below, sequenced in a study of blood T cells in healthy people across ages. For the second PCR, which ran for about 7 to 11 cycles, a sample-barcoded 5' primer and a J-beta primer mix were used. MiXCR, applied by TCRdb to the 5' RACE reads, yields one record per CDR3 protein. The top ten hold roughly 19% of the sample, which has fewer than 1 million distinct CDR3 sequences, approximately 48% seen once. The specimen was blood. The origin of the receptors is a man aged 60 to 75 in good health.

The rearrangement links TRBV7-2 to TRBJ2-2; D is possibly TRBD2 (5 bases). This CDR3 has 15 residues. The germline CDR1 and CDR2 sequences are SGHTA and FQGNSA. V lost 0 bases and J lost 7, with 12 bases in between. As DNA, the CDR3 is TGTGCCAGCAGCTTAGCAGGGAACGGGGACGGGGAGCTGTTTTTT. Translation gives CASSLAGNGDGELFF.

This clonotype was observed a few times. This chain links TRBV6-1 with TRBJ2-7; no clear D gene. Per germline, CDR1 MNHNS and CDR2 SASEGT. This CDR3 has 13 residues. V was cut by 5 bases and J by 2 bases, with 10 bases left in between. This chain's CDR3 is CASSSRLAYEQYF. In DNA form, the CDR3 reads TGTGCCAGCAGTTCACGACTCGCCTACGAGCAGTACTTC.

V and J are TRBV28 and TRBJ1-2, with a weak D call TRBD1 (5 bases). Trimming pared 6 bases from V and 4 bases from J, leaving 15 bases between. Germline loops: CDR1 MDHEN, CDR2 SYDVKM. CDR3 length: 14 residues. CDR3 loop: CASRRAGQGYGYTF. DNA of the CDR3: TGTGCCAGCAGACGGGCGGGGCAGGGCTATGGCTACACCTTC.

The rearrangement joins TRBV5-4 to TRBJ1-5, with D possibly being TRBD1 (5 bases). CDR1 and CDR2 from the germline V gene are SGHNT and YYREEE (reference sequence). The CDR3 spans 14 residues. Trimming removed 4 bases from V and 5 bases from J, with 13 bases in between. CDR3 amino acids: CASSGGTGDQPQHF. The DNA for the CDR3 is TGTGCCAGCAGCGGAGGGACCGGGGATCAGCCCCAGCATTTT.

The chain uses TRBV6-5 and TRBJ2-7; possible D gene TRBD1, 7 bases. V dropped 1 base and J dropped 7 bases, with 20 bases sitting between them. This CDR3 is 16 amino acids long. Looked up from germline, CDR1 is MNHEY and CDR2 is SVGAGI. This chain's CDR3 is CASSYYRPAGGYEQYF. DNA for the CDR3: TGTGCCAGCAGTTACTATCGACCGGCAGGGGGGTATGAGCAGTACTTC.

The V call is TRBV5-8, the J call TRBJ2-6, with TRBD1 as a possible D gene (5 bases). Germline loops: CDR1 SGHTS, CDR2 YDEGEE. V was pared by 2 bases and J by 2 bases, with 11 bases between. The CDR3 runs to 16 residues. The CDR3 DNA reads TGTGCCAGCAGCTTTCCCAGGGTAGCTGGGGCCAACGTCCTGACTTTC. Encoded protein: CASSFPRVAGANVLTF.

There are a few counts of this clonotype. This chain links TRBV12-5 with TRBJ2-1; 8 positions agree with TRBD2. After removal of 3 bases from V and 10 bases from J, the junction contained 5 bases not matched to a gene. CDR1 and CDR2 (germline): LGHNT, FRNRAP. This CDR3 spans 13 amino acids. The DNA of the CDR3 is TGTGCTAGTGGTTTCGGGGGGGCCCGGGAGCAGTTCTTC. It specifies CASGFGGAREQFF.

This CDR3 reads CASSSGQGGTGELFF. Written as DNA, the CDR3 is TGTGCCAGCAGCTCGGGACAGGGAGGCACCGGGGAGCTGTTTTTT. The chain combines TRBV7-2 with TRBJ2-2; TRBD1 agrees at 9 bases. Looked up from germline, CDR1 is SGHTA and CDR2 is FQGNSA. V trimming: 4 bases; J trimming: 4 bases; junction bases outside the gene matches: 4. This CDR3 is 15 amino acids long.

The rearrangement joins TRBV5-1 to TRBJ1-4, with D uncertain. Trimming cost V 4 bases and J 3 bases, with 19 bases left between them. Germline V gene sequence: CDR1 SGHRS, CDR2 YFSETQ. CDR3 length: 17 residues. CDR3 DNA: TGCGCCAGCAGCCTGGCCGGCCGGATAGAGGCTAATGAAAAACTGTTTTTT. Its translation: CASSLAGRIEANEKLFF.

In its sample, this clonotype was seen many times. This sequence joins TRBV7-9 and TRBJ1-2; D call uncertain. CDR1 and CDR2 (germline): SEHNR, FQNEAQ (reference sequence). This CDR3 has 13 residues. V was pared by 3 bases and J by 0 bases, with 5 bases between. CDR3 in DNA: TGTGCCAGCAGCTTGCAGTCTAACTATGGCTACACCTTC. Amino acid sequence: CASSLQSNYGYTF.

V usage is TRBV27 and J usage is TRBJ1-1, with TRBD1 identical over 9 bases. The V and J ends lost 0 bases and 8 bases, in that order; junction bases with no gene match: 4. Germline V gives CDR1 MNHEY, CDR2 SMNVEV (reference sequence). The CDR3 is 14 amino acids. The CDR3 reads CASSLSGGTGEAFF. CDR3 sequence (DNA): TGTGCCAGCAGTTTATCGGGCGGGACAGGGGAAGCTTTCTTT.

This clonotype was seen ten or more times. This chain connects TRBV4-3 to TRBJ2-7, with 8 positions matching TRBD1. The CDR3 totals 16 residues. The J segment lost 2 bases and the V segment lost 4 bases, leaving 10 bases of the junction unmatched. CDR1 LGHNA and CDR2 YSLEER come from the germline V gene. CDR3 amino acids: CASSPHVTGETYEQYF. The CDR3 coding sequence is TGCGCCAGCAGCCCCCATGTGACAGGGGAAACCTACGAGCAGTACTTC.

The chain combines TRBV6-6 with TRBJ2-1; the D gene is possibly TRBD1 (6 bases). This CDR3 is 17 amino acids long. Germline values: CDR1 MNHNY, CDR2 SVGAGI (reference sequence). The germline V and J ends were trimmed by 5 bases and 0 bases, with 17 bases remaining between them. CDR3 residues: CASSRNRERRSYNEQFF. In DNA, the CDR3 is TGTGCCAGCAGTCGAAACAGGGAAAGACGCTCCTACAATGAGCAGTTCTTC.

Only a few counts were recorded for this clonotype. The gene calls are TRBV15 and TRBJ2-7; D gene ambiguous. The CDR3 is 14 amino acids. The germline CDR1 and CDR2 sequences are LNHNV and YYDKDF (reference sequence). Trimming stripped 1 base from V and 0 bases from J, with 7 bases between. Written as DNA, the CDR3 is TGTGCCACCAGCAGAGGACACAGCTCCTACGAGCAGTACTTC. It yields the protein CATSRGHSSYEQYF.

The sample holds a few counts of this clonotype. J is TRBJ1-5 and V is TRBV7-9, with D perhaps matching TRBD1 (6 bases). CDR3 size: 14 residues. Germline CDR1 reads SEHNR; CDR2 reads FQNEAQ (reference sequence). The V and J ends lost 5 bases and 4 bases respectively, with 12 bases between them. The CDR3 protein is CASSQGTSNQPQHF. Written as DNA, the CDR3 is TGTGCCAGCAGCCAAGGGACATCAAATCAGCCCCAGCATTTT.

The rearrangement links TRBV12-3 or TRBV12-4 to TRBJ2-1; the D gene could be TRBD1 or TRBD2 (6 bases each). V was clipped by 6 bases and J by 15 bases, with 30 bases between them. The CDR3 contains 16 residues. Written as DNA, the CDR3 is TGTGCCAGCAGAAACTCGGGGGCCCCCCGGGCTGGTGGTTCGTTCTTC. It is translated as CASRNSGAPRAGGSFF.

This chain joins TRBV20-1 and TRBJ1-1; 8 nucleotides line up with TRBD1. The CDR3 sequence is 14 residues long. CDR1 and CDR2 from the germline V gene are DFQATT and SNEGSKA (reference sequence). V dropped 6 bases and J dropped 0; count of bases not matched to a gene: 6. As DNA, the CDR3 is TGCAGTGCAACAAAGGGACAGGTGAACACTGAAGCTTTCTTT. Amino acids: CSATKGQVNTEAFF.

This clonotype was recorded once. The chain employs TRBV6-2 or TRBV6-3 and TRBJ1-1; perhaps TRBD1 as D (5 bases). CDR3 length: 14 residues. The germline CDR1 and CDR2 sequences are MNHEY and SVGEGT. V was trimmed by 9 bases and J by 0 bases, leaving 14 bases between them. CDR3 amino acids: CASMGGSLNTEAFF. Here the CDR3 DNA reads TGTGCCAGTATGGGGGGTTCGCTGAACACTGAAGCTTTCTTT.

In DNA form, the CDR3 reads TGTGCCAGCAGTTACACGGTGGCCTACGAGCAGTACTTC. This gives the protein CASSYTVAYEQYF. The chain carries TRBV6-6 and TRBJ2-7, with D uncertain. The CDR3 sequence is 13 residues long. The germline V and J ends were trimmed by 2 bases and 2 bases, with 7 bases remaining between them. CDR1 and CDR2 (germline): MNHNY, SVGAGI (reference sequence).

The chain has TRBV20-1 and TRBJ2-5; D remains unclear. Trimming removed 3 bases at V and 2 bases at J, with 19 bases between. Germline V gives CDR1 DFQATT, CDR2 SNEGSKA (reference sequence). The CDR3 runs 16 residues. DNA for the CDR3: TGCAGTGCTAGGGCACCGAGTAGGACCAAACAAGAGACCCAGTACTTC. Translation: CSARAPSRTKQETQYF.

The chain combines TRBV12-3 or TRBV12-4 with TRBJ2-5; D uncertain. The V and J ends lost 3 bases and 4 bases respectively, with 6 bases between them. This CDR3 has 12 residues. The CDR3 DNA sequence: TGTGCCAGCAGTTTCTATCGAGAGACCCAGTACTTC. Its translation: CASSFYRETQYF.

The chain carries TRBV20-1 and TRBJ2-1; 9 bases line up with TRBD2. There are 15 residues in the CDR3. CDR1 is DFQATT and CDR2 is SNEGSKA in the germline V gene (reference sequence). V trimming: 4 bases; J trimming: 2 bases; junction bases outside the gene matches: 6. The CDR3 DNA reads TGCAGTGCTAATAAGCGGGGGGTCGCCTACAATGAGCAGTTCTTC. This encodes CSANKRGVAYNEQFF.

With regard to this clonotype: Relative to the germline gene, one junction end is altered; a read error may explain this. The chain employs TRBV25-1 and TRBJ1-2; D is undetermined. Germline V CDR1 and CDR2: MGHDK, SYGVNS. The CDR3 covers 14 residues. The CDR3 protein is CASSEPPSDYGCTF. The DNA for the CDR3 is TGTGCCAGCAGTGAGCCCCCTTCGGACTATGGCTGCACCTTC.